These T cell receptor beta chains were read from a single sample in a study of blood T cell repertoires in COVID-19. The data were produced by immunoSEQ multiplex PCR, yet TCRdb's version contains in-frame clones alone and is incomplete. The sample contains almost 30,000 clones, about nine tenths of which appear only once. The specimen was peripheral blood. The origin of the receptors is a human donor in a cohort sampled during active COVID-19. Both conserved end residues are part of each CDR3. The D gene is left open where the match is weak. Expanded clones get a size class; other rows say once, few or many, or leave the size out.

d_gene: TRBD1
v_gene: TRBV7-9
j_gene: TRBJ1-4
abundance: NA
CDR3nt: TGTGCCAGCAGCTTTCAAGACAGGGGGCCTGAAAAACTGTTTTTT
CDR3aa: CASSFQDRGPEKLFF

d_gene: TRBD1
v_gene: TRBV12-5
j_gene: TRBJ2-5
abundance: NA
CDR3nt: TGTGCTAGTGGGACAGGGAACCAAGAGACCCAGTACTTC
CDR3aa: CASGTGNQETQYF

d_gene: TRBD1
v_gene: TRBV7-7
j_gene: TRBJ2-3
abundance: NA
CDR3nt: TGTGCTAGCAGCGCCAGACAGGGGGCAGATACGCAGTATTTT
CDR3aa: CASSARQGADTQYF

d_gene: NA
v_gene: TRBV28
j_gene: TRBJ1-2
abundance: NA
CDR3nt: TGTGCCAGCACTAGGCCAGGGGTTTCCTATGGCTACACCTTC
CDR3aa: CASTRPGVSYGYTF

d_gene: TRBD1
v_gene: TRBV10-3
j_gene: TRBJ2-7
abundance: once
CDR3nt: TGTGCCACCGCCCCAGACAGGGTAGGCTACGAGCAGTACTTC
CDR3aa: CATAPDRVGYEQYF

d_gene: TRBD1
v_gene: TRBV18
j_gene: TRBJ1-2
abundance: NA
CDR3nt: TGTGCCAGCGCTCCGGGACAGAACTATGGCTACACCTTC
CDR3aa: CASAPGQNYGYTF

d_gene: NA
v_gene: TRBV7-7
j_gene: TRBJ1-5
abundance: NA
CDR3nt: TGTGCTAGCAGCCTCCCTAGTCAGGGTGTAGTTAGCAATCAGCCCCAGCATTTT
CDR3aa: CASSLPSQGVVSNQPQHF

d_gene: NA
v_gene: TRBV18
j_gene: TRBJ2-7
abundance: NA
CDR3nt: TGTGCCAGCACGGAGGACAGTACCTACGAGCAGTACTTC
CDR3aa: CASTEDSTYEQYF

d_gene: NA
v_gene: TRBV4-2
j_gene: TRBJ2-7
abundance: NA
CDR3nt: TGTGCCAGCAGCCAAGATCTCGGCGGTTATGCCCTATACGAGCAGTACTTC
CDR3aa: CASSQDLGGYALYEQYF

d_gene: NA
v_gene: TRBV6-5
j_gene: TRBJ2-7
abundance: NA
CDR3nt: TGTGCCAGCAGCGCAGGGGGGCCTTCCTACGAGCAGTACTTC
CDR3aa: CASSAGGPSYEQYF

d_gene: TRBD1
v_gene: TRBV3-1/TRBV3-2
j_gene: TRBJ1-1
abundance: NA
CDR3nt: TGTGCCAGCAGCCACCGGGACAGAAGAAACACTGAAGCTTTCTTT
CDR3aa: CASSHRDRRNTEAFF

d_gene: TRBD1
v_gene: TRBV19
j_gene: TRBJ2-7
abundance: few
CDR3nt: TGTGCCAGTAGTATAGATGGGACAGGCACCGCCGAGCAGTACTTC
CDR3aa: CASSIDGTGTAEQYF

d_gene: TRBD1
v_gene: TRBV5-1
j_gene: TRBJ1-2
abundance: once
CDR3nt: TGCGCCAGCAGCTTAGGGCAGGGGGGACAACATGGCTACACCTTC
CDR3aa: CASSLGQGGQHGYTF

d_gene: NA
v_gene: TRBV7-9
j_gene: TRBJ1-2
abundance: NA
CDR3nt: TGTGCCAGCAGCAACCGGGACACTACGGGATCTAACTATGGCTACACCTTC
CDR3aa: CASSNRDTTGSNYGYTF

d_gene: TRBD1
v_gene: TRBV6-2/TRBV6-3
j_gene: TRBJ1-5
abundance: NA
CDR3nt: TGTGCCAGCAGTAGAGGGACAGTCTTACATCAGCCCCAGCATTTT
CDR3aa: CASSRGTVLHQPQHF

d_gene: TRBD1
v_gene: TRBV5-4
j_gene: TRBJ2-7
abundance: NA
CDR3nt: TGTGCCAGCAGCTTGGACAGGGGGTACGAGCAGTACTTC
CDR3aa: CASSLDRGYEQYF

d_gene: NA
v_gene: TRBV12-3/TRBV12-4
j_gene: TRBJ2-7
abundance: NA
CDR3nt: TGTGCCAGCAGTTCAACCCGGAGGTACGAGCAGTACTTC
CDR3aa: CASSSTRRYEQYF

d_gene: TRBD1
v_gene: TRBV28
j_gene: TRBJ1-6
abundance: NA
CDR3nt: TGTGCCAGCAGTTACCTTGCCGGGACAGGTAGAATCTCCTATAATTCACCCCTCCACTTT
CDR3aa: CASSYLAGTGRISYNSPLHF

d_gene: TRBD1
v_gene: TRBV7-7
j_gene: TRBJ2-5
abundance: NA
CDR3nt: TGTGCTAGCAGCTTAGGTGCGACAGGGAAACGGACCCAGTACTTC
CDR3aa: CASSLGATGKRTQYF

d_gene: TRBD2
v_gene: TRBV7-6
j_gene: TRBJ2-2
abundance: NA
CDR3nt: TGTGCCAGCAGCTACGTAGCGGGGGGATCCGGGGAGCTGTTTTTT
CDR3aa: CASSYVAGGSGELFF

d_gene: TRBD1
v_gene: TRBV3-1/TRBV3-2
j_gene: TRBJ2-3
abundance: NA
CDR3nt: TGTGCCAGCAGCAGAGGCTTGGGACAGGGGAGTGGAGATACGCAGTATTTT
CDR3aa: CASSRGLGQGSGDTQYF

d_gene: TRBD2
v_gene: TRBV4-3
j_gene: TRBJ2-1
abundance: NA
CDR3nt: TGCGCCAGCAGCCAACTGACTAGCGGGTCAAGCTCCTACAATGAGCAGTTCTTC
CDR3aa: CASSQLTSGSSSYNEQFF

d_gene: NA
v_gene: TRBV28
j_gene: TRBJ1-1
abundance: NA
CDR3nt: TGTGCCAGCAGTTCGCCCTTTAGTTTAGAGAACACTGAAGCTTTCTTT
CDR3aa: CASSSPFSLENTEAFF

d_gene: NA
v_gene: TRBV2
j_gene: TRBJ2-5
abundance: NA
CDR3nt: TGTGCCAGCAGTGTGGGTGGGACGGCGGGGGAGACCCAGTACTTC
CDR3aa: CASSVGGTAGETQYF

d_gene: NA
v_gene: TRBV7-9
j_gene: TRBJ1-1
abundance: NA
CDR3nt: TGTGCCAGCAGCTCCCGACAAACCGTAACGAACACTGAAGCTTTCTTT
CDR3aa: CASSSRQTVTNTEAFF

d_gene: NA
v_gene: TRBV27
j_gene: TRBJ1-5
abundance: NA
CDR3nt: TGTGCCAGCAGGGTCTCGGGAGTCCCGTCAATTAGCAATCAGCCCCAGCATTTT
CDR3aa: CASRVSGVPSISNQPQHF

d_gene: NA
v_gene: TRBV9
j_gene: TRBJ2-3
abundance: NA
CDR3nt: TGTGCCAGCAGTAGGGAGCGGAACACAGATACGCAGTATTTT
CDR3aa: CASSRERNTDTQYF

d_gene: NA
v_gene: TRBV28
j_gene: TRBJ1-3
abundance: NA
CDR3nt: TGTGCCAGCATCTACAGGGACGGAAACACCATATATTTT
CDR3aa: CASIYRDGNTIYF

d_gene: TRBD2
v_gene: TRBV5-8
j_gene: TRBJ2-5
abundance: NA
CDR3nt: TGTGCCAGCAGCCCCAGCCCGGCGGGGGGGGAGACCCAGTACTTC
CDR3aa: CASSPSPAGGETQYF

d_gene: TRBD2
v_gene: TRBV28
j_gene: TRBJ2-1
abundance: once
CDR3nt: TGTGCCAGCACAAGCCGGGGGACTAGCGGGGGGCTCTCCTACAATGAGCAGTTCTTC
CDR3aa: CASTSRGTSGGLSYNEQFF

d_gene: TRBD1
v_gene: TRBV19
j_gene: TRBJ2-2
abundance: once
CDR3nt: TGTGCCAGTACTAACCTATTTAGCTGGTCTGACAGGGGATCTTTGGGGACGAACACCGGGGAGCTGTTTTTT
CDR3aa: CASTNLFSWSDRGSLGTNTGELFF

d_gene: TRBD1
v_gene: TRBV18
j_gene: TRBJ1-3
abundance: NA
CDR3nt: TGTGCCAGCTCATACCGGACAGGGGGCAGCTCTGGAAACACCATATATTTT
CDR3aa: CASSYRTGGSSGNTIYF

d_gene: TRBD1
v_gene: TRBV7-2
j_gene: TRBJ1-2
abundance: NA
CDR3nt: TGTGCCAGCAGCCCCAGGACAGGGGGAACTGCAACCTATGGCTACACCTTC
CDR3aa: CASSPRTGGTATYGYTF

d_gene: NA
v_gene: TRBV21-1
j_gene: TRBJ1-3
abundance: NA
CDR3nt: TGTGCCAGCAGCAAAGCCCGGGGAAACACCATATATTTT
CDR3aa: CASSKARGNTIYF

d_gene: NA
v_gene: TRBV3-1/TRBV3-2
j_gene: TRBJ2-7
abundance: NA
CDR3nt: TGTGCCAGCAGCCAAGATCTCCACGAGCAGTACTTC
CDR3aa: CASSQDLHEQYF

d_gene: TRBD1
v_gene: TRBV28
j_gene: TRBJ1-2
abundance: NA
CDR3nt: TGTGCCAGCAGCTCCGGGACAGGAGCCTTTAACTATGGCTACACCTTC
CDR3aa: CASSSGTGAFNYGYTF

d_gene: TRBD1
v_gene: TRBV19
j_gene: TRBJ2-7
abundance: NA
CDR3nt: TGTGCCAGTAGTACCCGGGACAGGGGAGGCGACGAGCAGTACTTC
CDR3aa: CASSTRDRGGDEQYF

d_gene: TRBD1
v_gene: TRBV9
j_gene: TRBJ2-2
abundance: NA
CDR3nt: TGTGCCAGCAGCGCCGGCCTCGGACAGGGGGTGGGTCGCACCGGGGAGCTGTTTTTT
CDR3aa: CASSAGLGQGVGRTGELFF

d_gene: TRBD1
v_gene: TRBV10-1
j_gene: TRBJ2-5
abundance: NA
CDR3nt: TGCGCCAGCAGTGAGAGGACAGGGGGAGAGACCCAGTACTTC
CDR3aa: CASSERTGGETQYF

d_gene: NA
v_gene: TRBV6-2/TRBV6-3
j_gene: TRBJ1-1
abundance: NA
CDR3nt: TGTGCCAGCAGTTACCAACAGAACACTGAAGCTTTCTTT
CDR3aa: CASSYQQNTEAFF

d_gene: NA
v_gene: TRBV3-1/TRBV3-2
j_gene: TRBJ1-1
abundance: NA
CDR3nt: TGTGCCAGCAGCCAAGTCTGGGGCGACACTGAAGCTTTCTTT
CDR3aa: CASSQVWGDTEAFF

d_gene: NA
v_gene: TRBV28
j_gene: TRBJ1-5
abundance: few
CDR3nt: TGTGCCAGCAGTTTACGGGGGACCATTACCGATAGCAATCAGCCCCAGCATTTT
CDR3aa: CASSLRGTITDSNQPQHF

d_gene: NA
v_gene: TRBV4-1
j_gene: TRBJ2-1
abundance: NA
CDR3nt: TGCGCCAGCAGCCCCGGGACAAGCTCCTACAATGAGCAGTTCTTC
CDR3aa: CASSPGTSSYNEQFF

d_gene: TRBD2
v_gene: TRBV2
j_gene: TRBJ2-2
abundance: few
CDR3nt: TGTGCCAGCAGTGATATGCCCCTGAGGCTAGCGGGGAACACCGGGGAGCTGTTTTTT
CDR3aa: CASSDMPLRLAGNTGELFF

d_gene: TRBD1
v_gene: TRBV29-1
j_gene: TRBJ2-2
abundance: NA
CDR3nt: TGCAGCGTTGTGTTATTTGGGACAGGGATTAACGGGGAGCTGTTTTTT
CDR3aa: CSVVLFGTGINGELFF

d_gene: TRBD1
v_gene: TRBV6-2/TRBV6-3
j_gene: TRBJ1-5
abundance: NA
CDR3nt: TGTGCCAGCAGCCCCGATTCGACAGGGGCCTCGTATAGCAATCAGCCCCAGCATTTT
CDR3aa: CASSPDSTGASYSNQPQHF

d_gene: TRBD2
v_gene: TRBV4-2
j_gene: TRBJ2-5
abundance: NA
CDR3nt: TGTGCCAGCAGCCAATTTAGCGGGGGGGCGTCGGTTGAGGAGACCCAGTACTTC
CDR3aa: CASSQFSGGASVEETQYF